The 12 T cell receptor beta chains given below trace back to one sample, sequenced in a study of blood T cell repertoires in COVID-19. TCRdb keeps only in-frame clones here, not all; method: immunoSEQ multiplex PCR. The sample includes under 110,000 clones, approximately 92% seen only once; the top ten take over 5.5%. The sample comprised peripheral blood. The receptors derive from a man over 45 with active COVID-19.

This clone was detected once. V gene TRBV3-1 (or the pseudogene TRBV3-2) combines with J gene TRBJ2-1; a weak D match, TRBD1 (6 bases). The CDR3 has 17 amino acids. CDR1 and CDR2 from the germline V gene are LGHDT and YNNKEL (reference sequence). Trimming pared 6 bases from V and 0 bases from J, leaving 18 bases between. CDR3: CASRASGGFPSYNEQFF. CDR3 in DNA: TGTGCCAGCAGAGCATCTGGGGGCTTTCCCTCCTACAATGAGCAGTTCTTC.

This clone was detected only a few times. This rearrangement joins TRBV5-4 to TRBJ2-7, with D possibly TRBD1 on 7 matching bases. V lost 1 base, J lost 3 bases, and 14 bases lay in between. Germline V gene lookup returns CDR1 SGHNT and CDR2 YYREEE (reference sequence). The CDR3 consists of 15 residues. CDR3: CASSLRGRGDYEQYF. Here the CDR3 DNA reads TGTGCCAGCAGCTTGAGGGGGCGCGGGGACTACGAGCAGTACTTC.

The chain employs TRBV7-6 and TRBJ2-3; maybe TRBD2 (5 bases). The CDR3 spans 13 residues. Trimming removed 5 bases at V and 2 bases at J, with 8 bases between. From germline, CDR1 is SGHVS and CDR2 FNYEAQ. Written as DNA, the CDR3 is TGTGCCAGCAGCCGACTAAACACAGATACGCAGTATTTT. Its protein product is CASSRLNTDTQYF.

CDR3 sequence: CASRQGGVTEAFF. For the CDR3, the DNA is TGTGCCAGCAGACAGGGGGGTGTCACTGAAGCTTTCTTT. The chain recombines TRBV6-5 with TRBJ1-1, with TRBD1 identical over 8 bases. The germline gives CDR1 MNHEY, CDR2 SVGAGI. This CDR3 is 13 amino acids long. V gave up 6 bases and J gave up 4 bases; unmatched junction bases: 4.

The rearrangement links TRBV19 to TRBJ2-7; 9 nucleotides line up with TRBD2. This CDR3 spans 14 amino acids. Trimming removed 3 bases from V and 5 bases from J; junction bases left unmatched: 5. Germline V gene lookup returns CDR1 LNHDA and CDR2 SQIVND (reference sequence). The CDR3 protein is CASSISGRIHEQYF. The DNA for the CDR3 is TGTGCCAGTAGTATCAGCGGGAGGATCCACGAGCAGTACTTC.

This clone has just one count. V is TRBV10-2 and J is TRBJ1-6, with 11 bases aligning to TRBD1. Germline assignment: CDR1 WSHSY and CDR2 SAAADI. J gave up 12 bases and V 7 bases, and 5 bases lay outside the gene matches. The CDR3 covers 13 residues. Here the CDR3 reads CASKDRGPEPLHF. DNA for the CDR3: TGCGCCAGCAAGGACAGGGGGCCAGAACCCCTCCACTTT.

V is TRBV3-1 (or the pseudogene TRBV3-2) and J is TRBJ2-3; weak D call: TRBD2 (7 bases). Germline values: CDR1 LGHDT, CDR2 YNNKEL (reference sequence). This CDR3 has 13 amino acids. V lost 5 bases to trimming and J lost 6 bases, with 12 bases between them. The CDR3 sequence: CASSSWGGDTQYF. CDR3 nucleotide sequence: TGTGCCAGCAGCTCCTGGGGGGGCGATACGCAGTATTTT.

The gene calls are TRBV7-9 and TRBJ2-1; 10 bases are shared with TRBD1. The V gene end was trimmed by 6 bases and the J gene end by 6 bases; junction bases not matched to a gene: 11. Germline CDR1 is SEHNR and CDR2 is FQNEAQ (reference sequence). The CDR3 is 16 amino acids. The CDR3 loop is CASSTTSGQGVNEQFF. CDR3 DNA sequence: TGTGCCAGCAGTACCACCAGTGGACAGGGGGTCAATGAGCAGTTCTTC.

V is TRBV28 and J is TRBJ1-2; no reliable D call. Trimming took 5 bases from V and 7 from J, leaving 11 bases between them. The CDR3 runs to 12 residues. CDR1 MDHEN and CDR2 SYDVKM come from the germline V gene. The CDR3 coding sequence is TGTGCCAGCAGTCCCCGGAGGTTTGGCTACACCTTC. Translated: CASSPRRFGYTF.

The V and J genes are TRBV7-9 and TRBJ1-5; D possibly corresponds to TRBD1 (5 bases). With 4 bases removed from V and 6 bases from J, the gap between germline ends came to 13 bases. Germline CDR1 is SEHNR and CDR2 is FQNEAQ (reference sequence). This CDR3 is built from 14 residues. In DNA form, the CDR3 reads TGTGCCAGCAGCTCTCGGGGGGAGGGTCAGCCCCAGCATTTT. Its translation: CASSSRGEGQPQHF.

This rearrangement joins TRBV18 to TRBJ2-7, with a tentative D call TRBD2 (6 bases). The V gene lost 3 bases and the J gene lost 0 bases, with 12 bases spanning the gap. The CDR3 extends over 15 amino acids. Germline CDR1 is KGHSH and CDR2 is LQKENI. The CDR3 loop is CASSPRRDASYEQYF. CDR3 nucleotide sequence: TGTGCCAGCTCACCCAGGCGGGACGCCTCCTACGAGCAGTACTTC.

The genes are TRBV25-1 and TRBJ1-2; D unclear. V lost 2 bases and J 7 bases, leaving 23 bases between the germline ends. The length of the CDR3 is 17 residues. Germline V gene sequence: CDR1 MGHDK, CDR2 SYGVNS. CDR3 region: CASSERSVQEGRSGYTF. CDR3 in DNA: TGTGCCAGCAGTGAAAGATCGGTTCAGGAGGGTAGGAGTGGCTACACCTTC.